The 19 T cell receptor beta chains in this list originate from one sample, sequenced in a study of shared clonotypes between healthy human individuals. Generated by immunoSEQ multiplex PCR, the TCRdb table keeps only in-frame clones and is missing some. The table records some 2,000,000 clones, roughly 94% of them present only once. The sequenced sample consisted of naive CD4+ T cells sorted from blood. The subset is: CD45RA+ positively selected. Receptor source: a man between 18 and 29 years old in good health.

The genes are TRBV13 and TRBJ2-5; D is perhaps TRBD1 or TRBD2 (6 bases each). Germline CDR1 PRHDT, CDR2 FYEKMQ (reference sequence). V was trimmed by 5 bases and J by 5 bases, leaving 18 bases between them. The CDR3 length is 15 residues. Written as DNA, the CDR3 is TGTGCCAGCAGCCTTGGGGGGCCCCCGTTGGAGACCCAGTACTTC. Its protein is CASSLGGPPLETQYF.

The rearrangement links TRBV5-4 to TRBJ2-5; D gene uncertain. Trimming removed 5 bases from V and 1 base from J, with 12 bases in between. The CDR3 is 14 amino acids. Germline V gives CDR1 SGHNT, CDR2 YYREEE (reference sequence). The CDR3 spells CASRVSPSQETQYF. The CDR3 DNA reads TGTGCCAGCAGGGTATCGCCCAGCCAAGAGACCCAGTACTTC.

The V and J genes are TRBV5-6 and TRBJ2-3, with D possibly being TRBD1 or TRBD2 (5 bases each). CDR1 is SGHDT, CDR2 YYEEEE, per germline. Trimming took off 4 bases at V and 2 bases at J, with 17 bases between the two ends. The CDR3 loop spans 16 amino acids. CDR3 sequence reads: CASSEGDARATDTQYF. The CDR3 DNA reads TGTGCCAGCAGCGAAGGGGACGCCAGGGCCACAGATACGCAGTATTTT.

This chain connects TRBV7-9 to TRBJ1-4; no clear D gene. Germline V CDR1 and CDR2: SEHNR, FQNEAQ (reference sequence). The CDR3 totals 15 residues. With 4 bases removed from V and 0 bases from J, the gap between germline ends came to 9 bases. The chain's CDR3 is CASSYLTATNEKLFF. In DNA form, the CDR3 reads TGTGCCAGCAGCTACCTGACGGCAACTAATGAAAAACTGTTTTTT.

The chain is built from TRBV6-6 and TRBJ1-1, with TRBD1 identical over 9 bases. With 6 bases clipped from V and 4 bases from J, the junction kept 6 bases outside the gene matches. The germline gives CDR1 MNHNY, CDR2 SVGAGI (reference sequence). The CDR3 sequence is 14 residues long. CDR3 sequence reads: CASSPQGALTEAFF. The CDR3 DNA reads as TGTGCCAGCAGCCCACAGGGGGCTCTCACTGAAGCTTTCTTT.

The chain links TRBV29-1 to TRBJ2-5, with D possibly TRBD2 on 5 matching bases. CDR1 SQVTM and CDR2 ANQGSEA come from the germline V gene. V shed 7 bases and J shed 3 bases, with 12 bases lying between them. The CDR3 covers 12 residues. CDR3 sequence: CSAPEGEETQYF. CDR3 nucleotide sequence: TGCAGCGCCCCCGAGGGAGAAGAGACCCAGTACTTC.

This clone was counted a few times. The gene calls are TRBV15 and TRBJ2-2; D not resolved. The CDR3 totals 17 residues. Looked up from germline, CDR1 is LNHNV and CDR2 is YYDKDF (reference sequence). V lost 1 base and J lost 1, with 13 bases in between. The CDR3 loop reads CATSRARAIENTGELFF. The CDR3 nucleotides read TGTGCCACCAGCAGAGCTAGGGCCATAGAGAACACCGGGGAGCTGTTTTTT.

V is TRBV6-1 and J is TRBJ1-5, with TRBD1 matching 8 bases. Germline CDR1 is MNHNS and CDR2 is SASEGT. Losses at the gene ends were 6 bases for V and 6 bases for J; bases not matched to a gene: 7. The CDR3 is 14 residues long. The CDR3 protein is CASSATGELQPQHF. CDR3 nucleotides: TGTGCCAGCAGCGCGACAGGGGAACTTCAGCCCCAGCATTTT.

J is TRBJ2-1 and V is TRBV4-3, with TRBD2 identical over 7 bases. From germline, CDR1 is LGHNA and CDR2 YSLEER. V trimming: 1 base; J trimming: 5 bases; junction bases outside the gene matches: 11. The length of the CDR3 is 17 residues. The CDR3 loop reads CASSQVLSAGVHNEQFF. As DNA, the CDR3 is TGCGCCAGCAGCCAAGTTCTTAGTGCGGGAGTACACAATGAGCAGTTCTTC.

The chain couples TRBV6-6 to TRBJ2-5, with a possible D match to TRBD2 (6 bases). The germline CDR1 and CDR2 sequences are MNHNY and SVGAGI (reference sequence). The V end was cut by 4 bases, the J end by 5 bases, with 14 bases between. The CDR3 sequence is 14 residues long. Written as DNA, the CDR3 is TGTGCCAGCAGTTTCGGGGGACCCAGGGAGACCCAGTACTTC. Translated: CASSFGGPRETQYF.

CDR3 sequence: CASSPHQRSGAEAFF. DNA for the CDR3: TGTGCCAGCAGCCCCCACCAGAGGTCGGGTGCTGAAGCTTTCTTT. This chain joins TRBV14 and TRBJ1-1; D remains ambiguous. Germline values: CDR1 SGHDN, CDR2 FVKESK. V lost 4 bases, J lost 6 bases, and 18 bases lay in between. The CDR3 consists of 15 residues.

DNA for the CDR3: TGTGCCAGCAGCTTAGTCGGCTATGAAAAACTGTTTTTT. This gives the protein CASSLVGYEKLFF. J is TRBJ1-4 and V is TRBV11-2; no definite D call. CDR3 size: 13 residues. Germline CDR1 is SGHAT and CDR2 is FQNNGV. The ends were cut back, 1 base at V and 6 bases at J, with 6 bases in the middle.

CDR3 protein: CASGLVVGGLSNQPQHF. CDR3 DNA: TGTGCTAGTGGTTTGGTCGTGGGGGGGTTGAGCAATCAGCCCCAGCATTTT. The chain couples TRBV12-5 to TRBJ1-5, with D perhaps matching TRBD1 (5 bases). This CDR3 spans 17 amino acids. Deletions cut 0 bases from V and 1 base from J, with 13 bases between. Germline V gene data show CDR1 as LGHNT and CDR2 as FRNRAP. Full variable domain (rest looked up from reference TRBV12-5 and TRBJ1-5): DARVTQTPRHKVTEMGQEVTMRCQPILGHNTVFWYRQTMMQGLELLAYFRNRAPLDDSGMPKDRFSAEMPDATLATLKIQPSEPRDSAVYFCASGLVVGGLSNQPQHFGDGTRLSIL.

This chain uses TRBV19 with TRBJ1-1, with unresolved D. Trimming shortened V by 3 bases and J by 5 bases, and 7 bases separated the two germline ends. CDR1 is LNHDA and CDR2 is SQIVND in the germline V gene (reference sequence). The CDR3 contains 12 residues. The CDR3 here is CASSMVGTEAFF. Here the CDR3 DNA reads TGTGCCAGTAGTATGGTAGGGACTGAAGCTTTCTTT.

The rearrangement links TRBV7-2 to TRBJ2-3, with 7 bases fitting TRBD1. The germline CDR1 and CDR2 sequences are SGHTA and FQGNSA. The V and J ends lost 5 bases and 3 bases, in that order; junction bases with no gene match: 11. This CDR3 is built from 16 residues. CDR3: CASSTRPRGKTDTQYF. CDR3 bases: TGTGCCAGCAGCACCCGCCCCAGGGGGAAAACAGATACGCAGTATTTT.

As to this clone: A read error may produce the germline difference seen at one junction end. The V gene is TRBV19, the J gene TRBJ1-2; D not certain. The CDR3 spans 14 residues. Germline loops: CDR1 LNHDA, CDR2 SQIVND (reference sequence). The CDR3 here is CASRIGQASGGYTF. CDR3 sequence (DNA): TGTGCCAGTAGAATAGGGCAGGCCAGCGGTGGCTACACCTTC.

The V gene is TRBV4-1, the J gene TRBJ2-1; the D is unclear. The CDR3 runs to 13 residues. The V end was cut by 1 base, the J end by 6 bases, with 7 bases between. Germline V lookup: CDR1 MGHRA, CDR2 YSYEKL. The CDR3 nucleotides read TGCGCCAGCAGCCAAGTGTTACGCAATGAGCAGTTCTTC. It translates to CASSQVLRNEQFF.

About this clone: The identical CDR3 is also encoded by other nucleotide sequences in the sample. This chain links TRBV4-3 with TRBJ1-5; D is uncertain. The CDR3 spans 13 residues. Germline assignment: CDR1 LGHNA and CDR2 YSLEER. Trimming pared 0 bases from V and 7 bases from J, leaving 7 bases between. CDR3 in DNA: TGCGCCAGCAGCCAAGATATCGGGCAGCCCCAGCATTTT. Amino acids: CASSQDIGQPQHF.

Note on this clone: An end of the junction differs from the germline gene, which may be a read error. The CDR3 is CASSVGATGSGNSNELYF. As DNA, the CDR3 is TGTGCCAGCAGCGTAGGGGCAACTGGCTCGGGAAATTCGAACGAGCTGTACTTC. This chain joins TRBV9 and TRBJ2-7; TRBD2 might be the D (5 bases). The CDR3 consists of 18 residues. Germline-derived CDR1 and CDR2 are SGDLS and YYNGEE. Full variable domain (rest looked up from reference TRBV9 and TRBJ2-7): DSGVTQTPKHLITATGQRVTLRCSPRSGDLSVYWYQQSLDQGLQFLIQYYNGEERAKGNILERFSAQQFPDLHSELNLSSLELGDSALYFCASSVGATGSGNSNELYFGPGTRLTVT.